The following is a T cell receptor (beta chain) sequence with its context. It has no known antigen specificity. Qualities for individual bases were not recorded, and no much larger clone is one base off. The donors were healthy, HIV-negative adults who had no recently reported acute infections or vaccinations. Every donor was a Caucasian adult residing in Nashville, Tennessee, USA. Magnetic negative selection was used to enrich CD4+ T cells, after which naive cells were positively selected on CD45RA and the negative fraction became the memory subset. Blood was obtained by leukapheresis, after which PBMCs were separated by Ficoll-Histopaque density gradient centrifugation and cryopreserved in liquid nitrogen vapor phase. Analytical flow cytometry was used to check the purity and quantity of every magnetically sorted T cell population. Genomic DNA was isolated from each sorted fraction and quantified by UV absorbance on a Nanodrop 2000c.

Using the deep immunoSEQ assay, TCR CDR3 regions were amplified from genomic DNA by multiplex PCR. Extracted genomic DNA from each cell subset was spread evenly across all wells of several immunoSEQ 96-well plates, with each plate serving as a replicate. For sorted subsets, roughly 200 ng of genomic DNA, equivalent to roughly 33,000 T cell genomes, went into each replicate PCR. Purified libraries were measured with a Qubit 3.0 fluorometer, size-checked on a Bioanalyzer 2100, and measured again with the KAPA Library Quantification kit. Every immunoSEQ 96-well plate was sequenced on a dedicated single-read 150-cycle Illumina NextSeq 550 flow cell. For the original study's pipeline: Because only junctional sequences without quality scores were contained in the immunoSEQ output, filtering matching that applied to full-length reads could not be performed. Sequences were annotated with PyIR, a Python wrapper for IgBLAST v1.9, and V/J genes and CDR3 were assigned using IMGT germline references. Any read was removed if the V/J assignment was weak (E-value above 1e-6), the CDR3 was missing, or the read contained stop codons, out-of-frame junctions, or ambiguous translated residues. V3J clonotypes were defined as sequences sharing an identical inferred V gene, J gene, and CDR3 amino acid sequence. Percentage overlap between repertoires was computed as shared unique clonotypes divided by the size of the smaller repertoire. Repertoire richness was assessed with RTK rarefaction, the Chao1 estimator, and Recon v2.1 estimates of unobserved clonotypes. For all TCRbeta clonotypes obtained by the gDNA method from a few donors, generation probabilities were computed with OLGA. TCRdb retrieved this table from immuneACCESS and kept in-frame rearrangements only. Not all clones are present; in checked studies, unresolved V genes account for under half, and no reason is known for the remainder. V and J calls and clone size are given by that table; D and trimming were obtained from the DNA. This sample gives about 770,000 clones in total; around 77% of them show up just once. The ten most abundant clones make up approximately 2% of the sample.

V loses 0 bases, J loses 4 bases, and the germline ends lie 10 bases apart. CDR1 and CDR2, per the germline V gene, are MRHNA and SNTAGT. From its cysteine to its phenylalanine, the CDR3 spans 15 amino acids. CDR3 DNA only is kept here, 45 bases in frame from base 1. The data were taken from a study of shared clonotypes between healthy human individuals (dated by TCRdb to the early 2020s). With respect to the entire study: The cohort comprised a couple of women and three men aged 18 to 49 years. For each donor, three plates each were used for CD4 naive and CD4 memory, two plates were used for CD8 naive, and one plate was used for CD8 memory. To estimate repertoire size and how much clonotypes are shared between individuals, the study performed deep sequencing of blood TCR repertoires from 4 to 6 healthy adults. Libraries were prepared and TCR repertoires were sequenced by different laboratories using diverse techniques, in order to increase sequencing depth and limit assay-specific biases. Each donor's leukapheresis produced roughly between roughly 0.85 and 9.5 billion PBMCs. Study-level results and caveats: Sharing across a few donors was observed for roughly 5.4% of naive CD4, over 3% of naive CD8, about 2.5% of memory CD4, and approximately 0.41% of memory CD8 clonotypes. Only blood was sampled, and tissue TCR repertoires likely differ from those in blood. Even with the large sequencing depth, rarefaction of the sorted-subset datasets indicated that sequencing was incomplete. Because the study included only a small number of donors, the genetic and exposure-history diversity represented was limited. Naive subsets generally had larger estimated clonotype richness than memory subsets did. Pairwise subsampling led to the expectation that sequencing depth would affect the degree of clonotype sharing among donors. Clonotypes shared by all four sorted-subset donors showed higher generation probabilities than non-shared clonotypes.

The sequenced sample consisted of memory CD4+ T cells sorted from blood. What this sample's cell subset or site label stands for: CD45RA-negative fraction. The origin of this receptor is a young woman in good health. The V and J segments used are TRBV6-4 and TRBJ2-1, and perhaps TRBD2 as D gene, on 5 matching bases. The CDR3 protein: CASSDSFGIYNEQFF. The base sequence is TGTGCCAGCAGTGACTCGTTCGGGATTTACAATGAGCAGTTCTTC.